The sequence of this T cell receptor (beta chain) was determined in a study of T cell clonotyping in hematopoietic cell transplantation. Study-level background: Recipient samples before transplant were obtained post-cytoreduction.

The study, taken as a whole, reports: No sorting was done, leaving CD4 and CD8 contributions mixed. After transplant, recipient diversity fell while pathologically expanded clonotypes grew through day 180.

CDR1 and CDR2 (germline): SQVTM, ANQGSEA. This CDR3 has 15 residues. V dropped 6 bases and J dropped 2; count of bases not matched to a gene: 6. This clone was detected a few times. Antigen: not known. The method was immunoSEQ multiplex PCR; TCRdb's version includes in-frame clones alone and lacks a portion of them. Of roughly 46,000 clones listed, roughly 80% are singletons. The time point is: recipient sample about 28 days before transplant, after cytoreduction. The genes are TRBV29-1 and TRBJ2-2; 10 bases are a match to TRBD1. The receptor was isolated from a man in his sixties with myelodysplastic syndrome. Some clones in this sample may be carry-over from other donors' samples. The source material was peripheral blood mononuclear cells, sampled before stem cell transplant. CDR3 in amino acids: CSVADRGRNTGELFF. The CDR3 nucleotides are TGCAGCGTCGCCGACAGGGGGCGCAACACCGGGGAGCTGTTTTTT.